These 19 T cell receptor beta chains were sequenced from one sample in a study of cytomegalovirus exposure and HLA in healthy donors (dated 2017 in TCRdb). The library was produced with the immunoSEQ multiplex PCR assay. For the multiplex PCR, a mixture combining 60 forward primers for TCR Vbeta segments and 13 reverse primers for TCR Jbeta segments was used. Here the immuneACCESS table is served through TCRdb, limited to in-frame sequences with V and J called. Missing clones are a known gap in these copies; in checked studies unresolved V genes cover under half, and the rest lacks a known reason. The sample table lists about 120,000 clones, less than 80% of them with a count of one. Of the sample, around 4% is held by the ten largest clones. The sample comprised PBMCs. These receptors all come from a man aged 30 to 39 in good health and CMV-seronegative.

The chain carries TRBV28 and TRBJ1-1; D gene ambiguous. Germline CDR1 and CDR2: MDHEN and SYDVKM. The V and J ends lost 2 bases and 10 bases respectively, with 20 bases between them. The CDR3 loop spans 15 amino acids. The DNA of the CDR3 is TGTGCCAGCAGTTTAGATGAGCGGGCCCGGTCGGGAGCTTTCTTT. Amino acids: CASSLDERARSGAFF.

This clone was counted only a few times. The chain carries TRBV15 and TRBJ2-4, with D possibly TRBD1 on 5 matching bases. Trimming shortened V by 0 bases and J by 3 bases, and 9 bases separated the two germline ends. This CDR3 has 15 amino acids. Germline V CDR1 and CDR2: LNHNV, YYDKDF (reference sequence). CDR3 residues: CATSRDRGFKNIQYF. The CDR3 DNA follows: TGTGCCACCAGCAGAGATAGGGGTTTCAAAAACATTCAGTACTTC.

This clone came up once. This chain joins TRBV7-9 and TRBJ2-7, with no clear D. Germline loops: CDR1 SEHNR, CDR2 FQNEAQ (reference sequence). This CDR3 has 12 amino acids. Trimming took 3 bases from V and 5 from J, leaving 8 bases between them. The CDR3 DNA sequence: TGTGCCAGCAGCTTTTCCAGTAACGAGCAGTACTTC. Residues: CASSFSSNEQYF.

J is TRBJ2-3 and V is TRBV5-1, with 11 bases identical to TRBD2. Unmatched junction bases numbered 7, after V lost 4 bases and J lost 6 bases. This CDR3 is built from 15 residues. Per germline, CDR1 SGHRS and CDR2 YFSETQ. CDR3 DNA: TGCGCCAGCAGCCTGCCTAGCGGGGGGTCGGATACGCAGTATTTT. Translated, it gives CASSLPSGGSDTQYF.

This clone is termed medium-sized. The V gene is TRBV6-5, the J gene TRBJ2-4; 10 bases match TRBD2. The J segment lost 6 bases and the V segment lost 6 bases, leaving 8 bases of the junction unmatched. Germline loops: CDR1 MNHEY, CDR2 SVGAGI. CDR3 length equals 15 residues. CDR3: CASRERGGLGNIQYF. CDR3 sequence (DNA): TGTGCCAGCAGGGAGCGGGGGGGTTTGGGAAACATTCAGTACTTC.

The chain joins TRBV5-1 to TRBJ1-1; weak D call: TRBD1 (5 bases). CDR1 is SGHRS, CDR2 YFSETQ, per germline. The ends were cut back, 4 bases at V and 1 base at J, with 11 bases in the middle. The CDR3 is 14 amino acids. The CDR3 spells CASSPLGGNTEAFF. For the CDR3, the DNA is TGCGCCAGCAGCCCCTTGGGGGGGAACACTGAAGCTTTCTTT.

The chain couples TRBV7-2 to TRBJ1-2, with TRBD1 matching 7 bases. Germline V gene sequence: CDR1 SGHTA, CDR2 FQGNSA. The CDR3 spans 13 residues. Trimming took 5 bases from V and 12 from J; bases not matched to a gene: 12. CDR3 loop: CASSPQQGLNNTF. The CDR3 bases are TGTGCCAGCAGCCCTCAACAGGGGTTAAACAACACCTTC.

This chain uses TRBV15 with TRBJ2-2; no reliable D call. This CDR3 is 16 amino acids long. CDR1 and CDR2 (germline): LNHNV, YYDKDF (reference sequence). Trimming took 0 bases from V and 7 from J, leaving 15 bases between them. CDR3 nucleotide sequence: TGTGCCACCAGCAGAGAACTCCTCCAAGTAGACGGGGAGCTGTTTTTT. Protein product: CATSRELLQVDGELFF.

This clone was found a few times. J is TRBJ1-5 and V is TRBV11-2; D unclear. The CDR3 sequence is 13 residues long. Trimming took 4 bases from V and 10 from J, leaving 14 bases between them. CDR1 and CDR2 (germline): SGHAT, FQNNGV. The CDR3 DNA follows: TGTGCCAGCAGCTCCACGACTGCTGTCCCCCAGCATTTT. Translating it yields CASSSTTAVPQHF.

The table lists this clone with a count of one. The gene calls are TRBV27 and TRBJ1-1, with TRBD1 matching 11 bases. This CDR3 contains 16 residues. With V trimmed by 4 bases and J by 3 bases, 7 bases remained unmatched. Per germline, CDR1 MNHEY and CDR2 SMNVEV (reference sequence). The CDR3 spells CASSWSGQGVDTEAFF. The CDR3 nucleotides read TGTGCCAGCAGTTGGTCGGGACAGGGGGTAGACACTGAAGCTTTCTTT.

This chain connects TRBV10-1 to TRBJ2-2, with TRBD1 as a possible D gene (5 bases). Trimming removed 6 bases at V and 5 bases at J, with 13 bases between. The germline V gene has CDR1 WNHNN and CDR2 SYGVQD (reference sequence). This CDR3 spans 14 amino acids. The CDR3 coding sequence is TGCGCCAGCAGGGACACTCAGGGTACCGGGGAGCTGTTTTTT. This codes for CASRDTQGTGELFF.

The gene calls are TRBV5-5 and TRBJ1-1; D unclear. The CDR3 totals 17 residues. V was clipped by 3 bases and J by 1 base, with 19 bases between them. The germline V gene has CDR1 SGHKS and CDR2 YYEKEE (reference sequence). The CDR3 loop reads CASSSMEREASNTEAFF. CDR3 bases: TGTGCCAGCAGCTCTATGGAAAGGGAGGCTTCGAACACTGAAGCTTTCTTT. The full variable domain, rest sourced from reference TRBV5-5 and TRBJ1-1, is DAGVTQSPTHLIKTRGQQVTLRCSPISGHKSVSWYQQVLGQGPQFIFQYYEKEERGRGNFPDRFSARQFPNYSSELNVNALLLGDSALYLCASSSMEREASNTEAFFGQGTRLTVV.

The chain is built from TRBV5-1 and TRBJ2-5; 14 positions match TRBD2. This CDR3 comprises 16 residues. Unmatched junction bases numbered 7, after V lost 4 bases and J lost 5 bases. Germline V lookup: CDR1 SGHRS, CDR2 YFSETQ. The CDR3 DNA sequence: TGCGCCAGCAGCGGGGGACTAGCGGGGGCCGGGGAGACCCAGTACTTC. It is translated as CASSGGLAGAGETQYF.

This clone was picked up a small number of times. The chain links TRBV30 to TRBJ1-2; 9 bases map to TRBD1. This CDR3 spans 13 amino acids. J gave up 7 bases and V 5 bases, and 8 bases lay outside the gene matches. Germline V gives CDR1 GTSNPN, CDR2 SVGIG (reference sequence). The CDR3 DNA reads TGTGCCTGGGGACACAGGGGGCAAGGTGGCTACACCTTC. Translating it yields CAWGHRGQGGYTF.

This clone appeared a few times. The chain combines TRBV5-1 with TRBJ1-1; D perhaps matches TRBD1 (6 bases). The CDR3 totals 15 residues. The germline gives CDR1 SGHRS, CDR2 YFSETQ. Trimming cost V 3 bases and J 0 bases, with 12 bases left between them. Here the CDR3 reads CASSSRTDLNTEAFF. CDR3 in DNA: TGCGCCAGCAGCTCCAGGACAGATTTGAACACTGAAGCTTTCTTT.

The CDR3 is CASSIRGRGNQPQHF. The CDR3 DNA is TGTGCCAGCAGCATACGTGGACGGGGAAATCAGCCCCAGCATTTT. The rearrangement joins TRBV21-1 to TRBJ1-5. TRBV21-1 is given as a pseudogene. The CDR3 is 15 amino acids.

This clone was seen just once. The V call is TRBV4-3, the J call TRBJ1-1; D unresolved. This CDR3 contains 15 residues. Germline assignment: CDR1 LGHNA and CDR2 YSLEER. Trimming took off 0 bases at V and 1 base at J, with 9 bases between the two ends. The CDR3 sequence is CASSQDSGRNTEAFF. CDR3 nucleotide sequence: TGCGCCAGCAGCCAAGATTCGGGGAGGAACACTGAAGCTTTCTTT.

This clone was seen more than once but under ten times. V gene TRBV9 combines with J gene TRBJ1-1; D possibly corresponds to TRBD1 (6 bases). V lost 0 bases and J 1 base, leaving 13 bases between the germline ends. Per germline, CDR1 SGDLS and CDR2 YYNGEE. The CDR3 spans 16 residues. CDR3 DNA sequence: TGTGCCAGCAGCGTAGGTACAGGGTTAGGGAACACTGAAGCTTTCTTT. Protein sequence: CASSVGTGLGNTEAFF. Complete variable domain (other parts from reference TRBV9 and TRBJ1-1): DSGVTQTPKHLITATGQRVTLRCSPRSGDLSVYWYQQSLDQGLQFLIQYYNGEERAKGNILERFSAQQFPDLHSELNLSSLELGDSALYFCASSVGTGLGNTEAFFGQGTRLTVV.

The chain employs TRBV6-5 and TRBJ2-3; 10 bases agree with TRBD2. After removal of 7 bases from V and 3 bases from J, the junction contained 4 bases not matched to a gene. The CDR3 has 14 amino acids. In germline, CDR1 is MNHEY, CDR2 SVGAGI. The CDR3: CASNLAGETDTQYF. CDR3 in DNA: TGTGCCAGCAACCTAGCGGGGGAGACAGATACGCAGTATTTT.